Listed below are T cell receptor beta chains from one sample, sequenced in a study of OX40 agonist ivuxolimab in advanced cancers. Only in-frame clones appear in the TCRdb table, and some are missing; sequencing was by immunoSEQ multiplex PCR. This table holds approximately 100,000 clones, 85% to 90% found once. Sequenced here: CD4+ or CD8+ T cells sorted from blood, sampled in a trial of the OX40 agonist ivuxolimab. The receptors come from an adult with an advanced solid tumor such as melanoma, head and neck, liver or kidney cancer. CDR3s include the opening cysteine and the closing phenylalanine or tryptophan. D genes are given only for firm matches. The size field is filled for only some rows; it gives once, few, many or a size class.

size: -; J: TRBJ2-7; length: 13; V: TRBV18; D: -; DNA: TGTGCCAGCTCACCCGGGACACCCTACGAGCAGTACTTC; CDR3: CASSPGTPYEQYF
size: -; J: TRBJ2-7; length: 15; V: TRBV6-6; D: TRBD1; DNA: TGTGCCAGCAGTTTCACGGGACAGTTATCCTACGAGCAGTACTTC; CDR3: CASSFTGQLSYEQYF
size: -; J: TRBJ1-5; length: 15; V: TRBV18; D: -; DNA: TGTGCCAGCTCACCGCAGGGTTGGGGCAATCAGCCCCAGCATTTT; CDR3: CASSPQGWGNQPQHF
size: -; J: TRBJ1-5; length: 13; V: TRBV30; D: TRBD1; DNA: TGTGCCTGGAGCCCACAGGGGTATCAGCCCCAGCATTTT; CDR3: CAWSPQGYQPQHF
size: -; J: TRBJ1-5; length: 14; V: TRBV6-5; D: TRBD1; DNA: TGTGCCAGCAGCTTACAGGGGCACAATCAGCCCCAGCATTTT; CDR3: CASSLQGHNQPQHF
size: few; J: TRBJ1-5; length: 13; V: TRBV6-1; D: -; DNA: TGTGCCAGCAGTGAAACGAGGGATCAGCCCCAGCATTTT; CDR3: CASSETRDQPQHF
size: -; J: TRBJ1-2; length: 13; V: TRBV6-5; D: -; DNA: TGTGCCAGCAGTGGGCGGGGGATCGATGGCTACACCTTC; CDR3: CASSGRGIDGYTF
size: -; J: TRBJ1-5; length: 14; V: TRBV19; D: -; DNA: TGTGCCAGTGGGGTTGAGGGGGTTGATCAGCCCCAGCATTTT; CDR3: CASGVEGVDQPQHF
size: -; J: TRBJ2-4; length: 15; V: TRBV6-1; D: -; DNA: TGTGCCAGCAGTTTGGACGCCCTAGCCAAAAACATTCAGTACTTC; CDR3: CASSLDALAKNIQYF
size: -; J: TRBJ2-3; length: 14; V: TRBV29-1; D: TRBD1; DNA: TGCAGCGCGCTCCGGGACAGGGGGCTTGATACGCAGTATTTT; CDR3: CSALRDRGLDTQYF
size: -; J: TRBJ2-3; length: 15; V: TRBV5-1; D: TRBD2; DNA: TGCGCCAGCAGAACAGCGGGGGGGCCGACAGATACGCAGTATTTT; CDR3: CASRTAGGPTDTQYF
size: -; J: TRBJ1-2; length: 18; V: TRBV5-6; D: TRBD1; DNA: TGTGCCAGCAGCTTGTCGGAATCTAAAACAGGGGCATGGCGTGGCTACACCTTC; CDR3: CASSLSESKTGAWRGYTF
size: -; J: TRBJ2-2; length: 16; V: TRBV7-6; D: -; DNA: TGTGCCAGCAGCGGGTCGACAGTCCCGAACACCGGGGAGCTGTTTTTT; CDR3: CASSGSTVPNTGELFF
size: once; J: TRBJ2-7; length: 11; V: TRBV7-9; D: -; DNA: TGTGCCAGCAGCTTTAATGACGAGCAGTACTTC; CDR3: CASSFNDEQYF
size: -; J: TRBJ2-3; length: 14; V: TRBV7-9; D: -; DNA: TGTGCCAGCAGAGGAGACTCTTCAACAGATACGCAGTATTTT; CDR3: CASRGDSSTDTQYF
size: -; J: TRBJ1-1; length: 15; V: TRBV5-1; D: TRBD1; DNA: TGCGCCAGCAGCTTGGGACAGGGGGCGATTAAAGGGGCTTTCTTT; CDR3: CASSLGQGAIKGAFF
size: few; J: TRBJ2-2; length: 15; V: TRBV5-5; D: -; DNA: TGTGCCAGCAGCTTGGGACAGACCCTGGCCGGGGAGCTGTTTTTT; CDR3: CASSLGQTLAGELFF
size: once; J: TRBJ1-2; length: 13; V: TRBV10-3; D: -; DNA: TGTGCCATCAGTGACAGTTCTAACTATGGCTACACCTTC; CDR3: CAISDSSNYGYTF
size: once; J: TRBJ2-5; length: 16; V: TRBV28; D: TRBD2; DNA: TGTGCCAGCAGTTTAAGATCTTTGCGGGGGTCTGAGACCCAGTACTTC; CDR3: CASSLRSLRGSETQYF
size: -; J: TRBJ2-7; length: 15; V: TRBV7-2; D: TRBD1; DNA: TGTGCCAGCAGCCCCTCTGCGGGACAGGGTTACGAGCAGTACTTC; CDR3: CASSPSAGQGYEQYF
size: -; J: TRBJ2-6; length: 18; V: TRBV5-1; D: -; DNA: TGCGCCAGCAGCTTGGCGGCGTCCCTTAGCTCTGGGGCCAACGTCCTGACTTTC; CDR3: CASSLAASLSSGANVLTF
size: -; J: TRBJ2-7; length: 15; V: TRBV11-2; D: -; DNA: TGTGCCAGCAGCGCTTCAACCGGGACATCATACGAGCAGTACTTC; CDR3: CASSASTGTSYEQYF
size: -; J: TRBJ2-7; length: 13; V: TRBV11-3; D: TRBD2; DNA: TGTGCCAGCAGCTTAACGGGGGGGTACGAGCAGTACTTC; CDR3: CASSLTGGYEQYF
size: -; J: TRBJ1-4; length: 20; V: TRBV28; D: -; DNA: TGTGCCAGCAGTTTATGGGTCGTACAGGGTTCGCTTGGCGATAATGAAAAACTGTTTTTT; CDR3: CASSLWVVQGSLGDNEKLFF
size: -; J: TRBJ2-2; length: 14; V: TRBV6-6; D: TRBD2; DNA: TGTGCCAGCAGTCGCGGGGGAGACACCGGGGAGCTGTTTTTT; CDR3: CASSRGGDTGELFF
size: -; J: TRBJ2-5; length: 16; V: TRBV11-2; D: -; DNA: TGTGCCAGCAGCTTAGTAGGGGGGACCAATAAAGAGACCCAGTACTTC; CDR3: CASSLVGGTNKETQYF
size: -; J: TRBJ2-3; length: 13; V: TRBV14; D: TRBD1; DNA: TGTGCCAGCAGCCTGACAGGGACGAATACGCAGTATTTT; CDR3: CASSLTGTNTQYF
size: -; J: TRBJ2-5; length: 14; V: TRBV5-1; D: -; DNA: TGCGCCAGCAGCCATCAGGGCCCCCAAGAGACCCAGTACTTC; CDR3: CASSHQGPQETQYF
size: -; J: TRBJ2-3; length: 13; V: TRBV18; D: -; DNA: TGTGCCAGCTCGAGGCTCGACACAGATACGCAGTATTTT; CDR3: CASSRLDTDTQYF
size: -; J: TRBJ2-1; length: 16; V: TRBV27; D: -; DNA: TGTGCCAGCAGTTTCTTACCCGATTTTATATCGAATGAGCAGTTCTTC; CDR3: CASSFLPDFISNEQFF
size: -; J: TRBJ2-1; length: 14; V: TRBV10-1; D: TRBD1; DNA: TGCGCCAGCAGTGAGGGACAGGGGAGGAATGAGCAGTTCTTC; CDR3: CASSEGQGRNEQFF
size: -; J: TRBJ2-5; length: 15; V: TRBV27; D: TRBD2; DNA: TGTGCCAGCAGAGTTCGACTAGCGGTACAAGAGACCCAGTACTTC; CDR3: CASRVRLAVQETQYF
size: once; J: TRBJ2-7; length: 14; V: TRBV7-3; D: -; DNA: TGTGCCAGCAGCTCCGCCGGGTTCTCCTACGAGCAGTACTTC; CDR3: CASSSAGFSYEQYF
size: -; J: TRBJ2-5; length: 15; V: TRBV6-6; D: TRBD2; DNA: TGTGCCAGCAGTTGGGAGATGCGGGGGAGGGAGACCCAGTACTTC; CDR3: CASSWEMRGRETQYF
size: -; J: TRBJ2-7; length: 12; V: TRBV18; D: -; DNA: TGTGCCAGCTCACCACAGGAATACGAGCAGTACTTC; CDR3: CASSPQEYEQYF
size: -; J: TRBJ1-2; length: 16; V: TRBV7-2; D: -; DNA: TGTGCCAGCAGTCCACCTAACTCAGGGTTGAACTATGGCTACACCTTC; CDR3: CASSPPNSGLNYGYTF
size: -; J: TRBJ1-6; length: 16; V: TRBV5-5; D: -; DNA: TGTGCCAGCAGCTTGGAAGGAGGAGTCACGGGAACACCCCTCCACTTT; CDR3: CASSLEGGVTGTPLHF
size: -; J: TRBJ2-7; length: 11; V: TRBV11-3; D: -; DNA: TGTGCCAGCAGGGGATCCTACGAGCAGTACTTC; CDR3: CASRGSYEQYF
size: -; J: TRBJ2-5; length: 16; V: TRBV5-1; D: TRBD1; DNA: TGCGCCAGCAGCGTATCCGGGACAGGGGGCGCGAGGACCCAGTACTTC; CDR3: CASSVSGTGGARTQYF
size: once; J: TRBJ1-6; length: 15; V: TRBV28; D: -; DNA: TGTGCCAGCAGTTCCACTGCACAGCGTAATTCACCCCTCCACTTT; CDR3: CASSSTAQRNSPLHF